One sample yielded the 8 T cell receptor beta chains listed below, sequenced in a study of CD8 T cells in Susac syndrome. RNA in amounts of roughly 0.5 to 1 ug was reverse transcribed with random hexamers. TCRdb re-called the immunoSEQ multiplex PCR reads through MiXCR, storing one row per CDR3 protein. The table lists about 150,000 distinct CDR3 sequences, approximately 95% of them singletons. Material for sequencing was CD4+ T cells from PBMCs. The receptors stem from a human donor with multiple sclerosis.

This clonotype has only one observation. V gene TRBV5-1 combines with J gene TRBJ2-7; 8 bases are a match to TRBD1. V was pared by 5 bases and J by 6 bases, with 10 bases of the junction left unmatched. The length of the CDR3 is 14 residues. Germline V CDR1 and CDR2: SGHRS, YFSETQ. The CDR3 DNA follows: TGCGCCAGCAGACCGACAGGGGCCCCCCTCGAGCAGTACTTC. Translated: CASRPTGAPLEQYF.

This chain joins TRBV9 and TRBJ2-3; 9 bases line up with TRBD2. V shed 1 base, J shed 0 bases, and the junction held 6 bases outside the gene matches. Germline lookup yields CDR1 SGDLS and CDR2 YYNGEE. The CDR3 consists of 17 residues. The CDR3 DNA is TGTGCCAGCAGCGTAAAAAGCGGGGGGCGGAGCACAGATACGCAGTATTTT. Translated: CASSVKSGGRSTDTQYF.

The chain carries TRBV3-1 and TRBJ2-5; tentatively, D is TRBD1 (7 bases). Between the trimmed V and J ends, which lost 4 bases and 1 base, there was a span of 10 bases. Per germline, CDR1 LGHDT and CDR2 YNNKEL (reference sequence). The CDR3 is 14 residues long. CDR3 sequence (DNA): TGTGCCAGCAGCCGCGGGACAGCCCAAGAGACCCAGTACTTC. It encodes CASSRGTAQETQYF.

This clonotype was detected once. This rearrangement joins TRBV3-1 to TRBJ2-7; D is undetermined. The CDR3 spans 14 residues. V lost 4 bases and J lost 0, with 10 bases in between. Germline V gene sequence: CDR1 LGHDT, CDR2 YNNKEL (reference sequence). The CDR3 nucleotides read TGTGCCAGCAGCCGAGAGAGGAGCTCCTACGAGCAGTACTTC. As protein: CASSRERSSYEQYF.

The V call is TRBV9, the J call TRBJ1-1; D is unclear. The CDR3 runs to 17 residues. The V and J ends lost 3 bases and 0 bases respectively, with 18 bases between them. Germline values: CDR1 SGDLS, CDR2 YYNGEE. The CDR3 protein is CASSDLTRSPMNTEAFF. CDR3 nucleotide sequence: TGTGCCAGCAGCGACCTAACACGGTCACCAATGAACACTGAAGCTTTCTTT.

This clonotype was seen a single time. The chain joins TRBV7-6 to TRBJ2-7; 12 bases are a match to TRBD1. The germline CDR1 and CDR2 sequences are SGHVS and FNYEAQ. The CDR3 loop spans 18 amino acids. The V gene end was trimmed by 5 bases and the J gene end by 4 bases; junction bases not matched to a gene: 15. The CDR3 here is CASSPSGTGGNIGYEQYF. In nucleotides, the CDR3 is TGTGCCAGCAGCCCCTCCGGGACAGGGGGCAATATTGGGTACGAGCAGTACTTC.

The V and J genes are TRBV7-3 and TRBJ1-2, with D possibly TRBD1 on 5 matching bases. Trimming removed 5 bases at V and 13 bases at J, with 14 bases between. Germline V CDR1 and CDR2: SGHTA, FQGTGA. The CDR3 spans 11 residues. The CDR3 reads CASSAGTPLTF. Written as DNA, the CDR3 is TGTGCCAGCAGCGCCGGGACTCCGCTCACCTTC.

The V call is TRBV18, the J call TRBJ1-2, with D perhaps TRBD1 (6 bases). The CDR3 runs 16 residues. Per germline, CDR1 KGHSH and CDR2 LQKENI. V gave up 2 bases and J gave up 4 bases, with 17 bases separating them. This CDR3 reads CASSPYRDTFRYGYTF. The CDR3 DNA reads TGTGCCAGCTCACCATACCGGGACACGTTTCGCTATGGCTACACCTTC.